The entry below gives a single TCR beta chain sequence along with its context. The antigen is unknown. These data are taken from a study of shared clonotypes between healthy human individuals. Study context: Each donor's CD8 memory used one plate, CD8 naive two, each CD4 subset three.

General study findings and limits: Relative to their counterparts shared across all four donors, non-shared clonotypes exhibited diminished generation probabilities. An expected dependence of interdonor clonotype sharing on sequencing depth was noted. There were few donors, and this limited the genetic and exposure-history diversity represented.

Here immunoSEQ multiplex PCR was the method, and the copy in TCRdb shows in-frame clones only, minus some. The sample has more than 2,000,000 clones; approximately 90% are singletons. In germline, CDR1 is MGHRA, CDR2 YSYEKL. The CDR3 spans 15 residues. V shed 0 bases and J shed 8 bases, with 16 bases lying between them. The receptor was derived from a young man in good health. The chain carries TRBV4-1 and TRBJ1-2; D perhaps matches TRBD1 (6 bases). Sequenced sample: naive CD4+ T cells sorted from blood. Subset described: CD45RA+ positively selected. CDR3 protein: CASSQDSGGARGYTF. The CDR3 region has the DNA TGCGCCAGCAGCCAAGATTCGGGGGGGGCGCGAGGCTACACCTTC.